The sequence of this TCR beta chain was determined in a study of T cells in Graves' hyperthyroidism and ophthalmopathy. Among ophthalmopathy patients, the Clinical Activity Score reached at least 3, the NOSPECS grade reached at least 4, and duration remained under 3 months. Uncontrolled infection, other autoimmune disease, pregnancy or lactation excluded patients. The diagnostic basis comprised clinical symptoms, serum thyroxine and TRAb, thyroid ultrasound and orbital computed tomography. The sample holds many counts of this clonotype. The target antigen is unknown. V gave up 5 bases and J gave up 0 bases; unmatched junction bases: 8. The germline gives CDR1 KGHSH, CDR2 LQKENI. CDR3 size: 17 residues. It was RNA transcripts that yielded the amplified TCR beta CDR3 regions. Carried out on the TCR CDR3, a first-round RT-PCR used the HTBI primer set. TCRdb analysed the multiplex PCR reads with MiXCR anew, one entry per CDR3 protein. Of around 390,000 distinct CDR3 sequences listed, roughly 14% are singletons.

Overall study findings and caveats: In blood, most of the thyroid clonotypes expanded above 0.001 were also present.

The gene calls are TRBV18 and TRBJ2-4; 9 nucleotides agree with TRBD1. Sample: blood. This receptor was identified in a woman aged 30 to 39 with Graves' ophthalmopathy. Written as DNA, the CDR3 is TGTGCCAGCTCAACCGGGACAGGGATCCTAGCCAAAAACATTCAGTACTTC. Its protein product is CASSTGTGILAKNIQYF.